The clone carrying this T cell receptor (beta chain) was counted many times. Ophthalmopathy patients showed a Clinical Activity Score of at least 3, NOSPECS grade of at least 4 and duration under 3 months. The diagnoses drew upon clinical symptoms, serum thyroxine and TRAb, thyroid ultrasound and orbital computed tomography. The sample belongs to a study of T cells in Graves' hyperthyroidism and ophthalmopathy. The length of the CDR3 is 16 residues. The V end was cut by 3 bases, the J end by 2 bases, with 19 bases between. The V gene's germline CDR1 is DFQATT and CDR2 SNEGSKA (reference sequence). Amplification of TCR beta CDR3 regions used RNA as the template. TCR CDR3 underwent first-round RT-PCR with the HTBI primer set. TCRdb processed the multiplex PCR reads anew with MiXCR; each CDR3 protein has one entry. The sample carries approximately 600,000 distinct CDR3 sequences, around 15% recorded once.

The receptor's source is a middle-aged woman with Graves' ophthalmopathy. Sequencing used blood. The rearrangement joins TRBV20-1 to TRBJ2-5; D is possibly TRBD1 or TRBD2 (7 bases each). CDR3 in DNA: TGCAGTGCTAGTTGGGAGGGCAGGGGGTTGCAAGAGACCCAGTACTTC. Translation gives CSASWEGRGLQETQYF.